The 2 T cell receptor beta chains below were found in one sample sequenced in a study of blood T cells in healthy people across ages. For the second PCR, which ran for roughly 6 to 12 cycles, a sample-barcoded 5' primer and a J-beta primer mix were used. Each CDR3 protein is one row after TCRdb ran MiXCR on the 5' RACE reads. This repertoire shows 700,000 to 900,000 distinct CDR3 sequences, roughly 25% found once; its top ten account for about 3%. The data also belong to a second study, concerning T cells of mothers and their children.

Input material: blood. The receptors here all came from a boy between 10 and 17 years old in good health.

In its sample, this clonotype was seen a few times. The genes are TRBV7-8 and TRBJ2-5, with no clear D. Trimming left V 6 bases short and J 0 bases short, with 11 bases between. Germline assignment: CDR1 SGHVS and CDR2 FQNEAQ. CDR3 length: 14 amino acids. The CDR3 nucleotides are TGTGCCAGCAGGGCACTACCGTACCAAGAGACCCAGTACTTC. The encoded protein is CASRALPYQETQYF.

The CDR3 loop reads CSARDILVQETQYF. The CDR3 nucleotides are TGCAGTGCTAGAGATATCCTAGTCCAGGAGACCCAGTACTTC. This chain joins TRBV20-1 and TRBJ2-5; no clear D. The V gene's germline CDR1 is DFQATT and CDR2 SNEGSKA (reference sequence). CDR3 length: 14 amino acids. V was cut by 0 bases and J by 5 bases, with 13 bases left in between.